The sequence of this T cell receptor (beta chain) was determined in a study of vaccination and CD4 T cells after COVID-19. On the study more broadly: Participants were vaccinated with two doses, given as either BNT162b2 or mRNA-1273 vaccine. Overlapping peptides covering the spike proteins of SARS-CoV-2, HCoV-NL63, HCoV-OC43 and HCoV-229E were added to stimulate cells.

Specified treatment: approximately 9-day PBMC culture with coronavirus spike peptide pools or control peptides (ViraFEST assay). This clonotype has a handful of counts. The antigen is undetermined. The CDR3 totals 16 residues. Trimming stripped 2 bases from V and 3 bases from J, with 14 bases between. The germline gives CDR1 SGHTA, CDR2 FQGNSA. Cultured CD4+ T cell DNA underwent sequencing with the Oncomine TCR Beta short-read assay. TCRdb re-called the PCR reads through MiXCR, storing one row per CDR3 protein. The table lists 11,000 to 15,000 distinct CDR3 sequences, around 56% of them singletons. Sequencing used CD4+ T cells from blood, cultured in vitro. The receptor was derived from a human donor who had recovered from COVID-19. This chain joins TRBV7-2 and TRBJ1-5; D not certain. This CDR3 is CASSLHRYEYNQPQHF. CDR3 bases: TGTGCCAGCAGCTTACATCGGTATGAATACAATCAGCCCCAGCATTTT.